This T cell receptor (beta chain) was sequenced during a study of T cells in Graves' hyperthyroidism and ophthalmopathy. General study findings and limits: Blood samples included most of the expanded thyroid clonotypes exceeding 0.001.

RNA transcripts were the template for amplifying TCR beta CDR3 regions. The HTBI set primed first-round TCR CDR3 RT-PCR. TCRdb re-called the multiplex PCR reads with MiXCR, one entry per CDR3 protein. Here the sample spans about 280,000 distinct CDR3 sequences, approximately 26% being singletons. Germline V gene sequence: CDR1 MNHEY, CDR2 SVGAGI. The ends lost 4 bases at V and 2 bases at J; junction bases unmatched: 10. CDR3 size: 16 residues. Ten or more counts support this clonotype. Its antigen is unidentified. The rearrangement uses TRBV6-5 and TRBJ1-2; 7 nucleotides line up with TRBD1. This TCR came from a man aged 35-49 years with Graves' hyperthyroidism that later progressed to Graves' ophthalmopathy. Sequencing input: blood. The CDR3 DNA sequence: TGTGCCAGCAGTTTGACAGGGTCCATTGGAAACTATGGCTACACCTTC. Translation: CASSLTGSIGNYGYTF.